The clone carrying this TCR beta chain has a count of ten or more. This sample is part of a study of Graves' ophthalmopathy and Graves' hyperthyroidism. Amplified TCR beta CDR3 regions were obtained using RNA transcripts as template. Second-round multiplex PCR followed a first-round RT-PCR using HTBI primers. Using its own MiXCR run on the multiplex PCR reads, TCRdb lists one record per CDR3 protein. This repertoire shows about 58,000 distinct CDR3 sequences, 45% to 55% found once; its top ten account for over 3.5%. V lost 1 base and J lost 1; bases outside the gene matches: 11. Germline CDR1 LGHNA, CDR2 YSLEER. The CDR3 is made up of 20 amino acids.

The genes are TRBV4-3 and TRBJ2-1; 12 bases map to TRBD2. The sequence was obtained from an adult woman with Graves' ophthalmopathy. Sequencing used peripheral blood. In DNA form, the CDR3 reads TGCGCCAGCAGCCAAGTCCCACTAGCGGGAGGCCTACGATCCTACAATGAGCAGTTCTTC. Protein: CASSQVPLAGGLRSYNEQFF.